This TCR beta chain was recovered during a study of blood T cell repertoires in COVID-19. From germline, CDR1 is KGHDR and CDR2 SFDVKD. The CDR3 is 15 amino acids. V shed 2 bases and J 5 bases; nucleotides not matched to a gene: 5. Some clones are missing from TCRdb's copy, which holds only in-frame ones; the method was immunoSEQ multiplex PCR. The sample yields about 320,000 clones, 87% seen once. The chain carries TRBV24-1 and TRBJ2-1; 7 bases match TRBD2. Sequenced: PBMCs or T cells enriched from blood (not recorded which). The TCR was taken from a woman younger than 35 who had recovered from COVID-19. The CDR3 here is CATSDWGLPDNEQFF. The DNA for the CDR3 is TGTGCCACCAGTGATTGGGGACTACCCGACAATGAGCAGTTCTTC.